This T cell receptor (beta chain) was profiled in a study of cytomegalovirus exposure and HLA in healthy donors. Study-wide results and limits: Looking again later, the authors saw that most CMV-associated TCR beta chains seemed HLA-restricted. TCR beta chains numbering some 160 were designated cytomegalovirus-associated.

It was with 60 Vbeta and 13 Jbeta primers that the PCR ran. TCRdb's copy holds only in-frame clones and misses some; the assay was immunoSEQ multiplex PCR. The sample has some 150,000 clones, around 77% seen once; the top ten hold 2% to 2.5%. A word on this clone: Its antigen remains unknown.

The CDR3 is made up of 13 amino acids. Trimming pared 2 bases from V and 10 bases from J, leaving 14 bases between. CDR1 and CDR2 from the germline V gene are MDHEN and SYDVKM. The sample taken for sequencing was PBMCs. The rearrangement joins TRBV28 to TRBJ1-2; D may be TRBD1 (5 bases). The sequence was collected from a man aged 25-45 years in good health and CMV-seronegative. The CDR3 here is CASSLGPGVDYTF. CDR3 DNA: TGTGCCAGCAGTTTAGGGCCGGGGGTCGACTACACCTTC.